Detailed here is one T cell receptor beta chain. The CDR3 sequence is 13 residues long. V was clipped by 0 bases and J by 2 bases, with 4 bases between them. From germline, CDR1 is SGHTS and CDR2 YDEGEE. Locally advanced or metastatic urothelial carcinoma was present in patients. The sample originates from a study of PD-L1 blockade in urothelial cancer. Across the whole study: The authors examined blood 3 weeks (second dose) and 6 weeks after treatment start. Counts from blood samples showed a median of roughly 150,000 T cells.

Into every PCR, synthetic TCR analog templates were spiked. Here immunoSEQ multiplex PCR was the method, and the copy in TCRdb shows in-frame clones only, minus some. The table has some 40,000 clones, 90% seen once; the top ten hold around 8.3%. The TCR sequence derives from a man between 65 and 80 years old with urothelial cancer. Material: PBMCs, obtained around atezolizumab (anti-PD-L1) treatment. The chain combines TRBV5-8 with TRBJ2-3; D not resolved. CDR3 nucleotides: TGTGCCAGCAGCTTGGTATTCACAGATACGCAGTATTTT. Translated, it gives CASSLVFTDTQYF.